This TCR beta chain was captured by sequencing in a study of blood T cell repertoires in COVID-19. Study at large: There were acute and convalescent COVID-19 samples, and they came from the United States, Italy and Spain. PBMCs, B-cell-depleted T cells, or T cells provided the cDNA or gDNA that made up the material.

Methods used by the authors: Estimates of nucleated cell counts were drawn from the amplification of reference gene primers. Generated by immunoSEQ multiplex PCR, the TCRdb table keeps only in-frame clones and is missing some. That table furnishes V, J and clone size, whereas the DNA furnished D and trimming. The sample has some 190,000 clones; roughly 84% are singletons. Germline V gene lookup returns CDR1 MNHEY and CDR2 SMNVEV (reference sequence). The CDR3 runs to 16 residues. Losses at the gene ends were 0 bases for V and 6 bases for J; bases not matched to a gene: 11. This chain joins TRBV27 and TRBJ2-7; 7 nucleotides agree with TRBD2. The receptor was derived from a woman aged 80 or over with acute or convalescent COVID-19. Sequenced sample: peripheral blood. CDR3: CASSLSGGRAFLEQYF. CDR3 bases: TGTGCCAGCAGTTTATCGGGAGGGAGGGCCTTTCTCGAGCAGTACTTC.